This section outlines one T cell receptor beta chain sequence together with its context. Its antigen remains unidentified. This specimen comes from a study of T cells in tuberculosis. Overall study findings and caveats: Active tuberculosis TCR-alpha repertoires lay closer to GMM-specific TCRs than IGRA-negative controls, suggesting clonal expansion. Shorter CDR3-alpha in active tuberculosis partly drove smaller distances.

Clones were sequenced by immunoSEQ multiplex PCR, and TCRdb holds only the in-frame ones, with some missing. In the table there are 35,000 to 40,000 clones, almost 95% of which are singletons. Unsorted cryopreserved PBMC were sequenced, averaging roughly 99,000 T cells per clinical donor. The receptor was derived from a donor between 10 and 35 years old with latent tuberculosis or without tuberculosis infection. Some clones in this sample may be carry-over from other donors' samples. The source material was PBMCs.

The CDR3, as DNA: TGTGCTGCCGGGGGTCCTTTTGAGTCTCGCCGGACCGGGGAGCTGTTTTTT. The encoded protein is CAAGGPFESRRTGELFF. The J gene is TRBJ2-2, the V gene TRBV21-1; the table's D call, TRBD2, was not checked against the DNA. TRBV21-1 is a pseudogene locus. The CDR3 loop spans 17 amino acids.